Each of the 9 T cell receptor beta chains below was sequenced from the same sample in a study of T cell changes during pregnancy in multiple sclerosis. Clones were read by immunoSEQ multiplex PCR, and TCRdb kept only the in-frame ones, dropping some. The sample carries some 100,000 clones, about 91% recorded once. Sequencing used peripheral blood, obtained in the second trimester of pregnancy. These receptors all stem from a female donor with multiple sclerosis, enrolled in a pregnancy study.

The chain links TRBV4-1 to TRBJ2-1; D is undetermined. CDR1 is MGHRA and CDR2 is YSYEKL in the germline V gene. Trimming shortened V by 1 base and J by 4 bases, and 5 bases separated the two germline ends. This CDR3 spans 13 amino acids. The CDR3 bases are TGCGCCAGCAGCCAAGCCAGGTACAATGAGCAGTTCTTC. Its protein product is CASSQARYNEQFF.

The chain links TRBV21-1 to TRBJ1-5; TRBD1, the table's D call, lacks a check against the DNA. TRBV21-1 is classified as a pseudogene. CDR3 length equals 15 residues. The CDR3 protein is CVWSTPTGQGQPQHF. The CDR3 DNA follows: TGCGTTTGGAGTACTCCGACCGGGCAGGGGCAGCCCCAGCATTTT.

This clone showed up just once. The CDR3 DNA reads TGTGCCAGCTCACCGACTAGCGGGAGGGCCCACAATGAGCAGTTCTTC. It codes for CASSPTSGRAHNEQFF. This chain connects TRBV18 to TRBJ2-1; TRBD2 agrees at 14 bases. Germline V gene sequence: CDR1 KGHSH, CDR2 LQKENI. V lost 3 bases to trimming and J lost 5 bases; unmatched junction nucleotides: 3. The CDR3 totals 16 residues.

The chain carries TRBV9 and TRBJ1-1, with 10 bases that match TRBD1. The CDR3 loop spans 15 amino acids. Germline V gene lookup returns CDR1 SGDLS and CDR2 YYNGEE. With 3 bases clipped from V and 4 bases from J, the junction kept 6 bases outside the gene matches. The CDR3 loop reads CASSERTGGSTEAFF. The CDR3 bases are TGTGCCAGCAGCGAAAGGACAGGGGGGAGCACTGAAGCTTTCTTT.

The genes are TRBV7-9 and TRBJ2-5; 7 bases are shared with TRBD2. This CDR3 is built from 17 residues. The V gene end was trimmed by 1 base and the J gene end by 5 bases; junction bases not matched to a gene: 13. Per germline, CDR1 SEHNR and CDR2 FQNEAQ (reference sequence). This chain's CDR3 is CASSLDLGLLSVETQYF. The CDR3 DNA follows: TGTGCCAGCAGCTTAGACCTGGGACTATTATCCGTCGAGACCCAGTACTTC.

The chain carries TRBV19 and TRBJ1-2; TRBD1 is a possible D gene (6 bases). CDR1 LNHDA and CDR2 SQIVND come from the germline V gene (reference sequence). Trimming shortened V by 2 bases and J by 7 bases, and 11 bases separated the two germline ends. The CDR3 length is 13 residues. CDR3 sequence reads: CASSISHRAGYTF. The CDR3 DNA is TGTGCCAGTAGTATAAGCCACAGGGCTGGCTACACCTTC.

The chain combines TRBV7-9 with TRBJ2-1, with 11 bases lining up with TRBD2. After removal of 5 bases from V and 8 bases from J, the junction contained 11 bases not matched to a gene. CDR3 length: 16 amino acids. Germline lookup yields CDR1 SEHNR and CDR2 FQNEAQ (reference sequence). The CDR3 DNA reads as TGTGCCAGCAGCCCATGGCGTAGCGGGAGGGGGCATGAGCAGTTCTTC. Translating gives CASSPWRSGRGHEQFF.

The CDR3 sequence: CASSLYQGRRMNTEAFF. In nucleotides, the CDR3 is TGTGCCAGCAGTTTATATCAGGGGAGACGCATGAACACTGAAGCTTTCTTT. The rearrangement uses TRBV27 and TRBJ1-1; a weak D match, TRBD1 (6 bases). Germline CDR1 and CDR2: MNHEY and SMNVEV (reference sequence). Trimming pared 1 base from V and 0 bases from J, leaving 15 bases between. The CDR3 spans 17 residues.

The CDR3 loop is CASMTGGGTEAFF. CDR3 DNA: TGTGCCAGCATGACAGGGGGCGGCACTGAAGCTTTCTTT. V is TRBV6-6 and J is TRBJ1-1; 10 positions agree with TRBD1. V gave up 7 bases and J gave up 4 bases; unmatched junction bases: 3. CDR3 length: 13 residues. Germline V lookup: CDR1 MNHNY, CDR2 SVGAGI (reference sequence).